This entry concerns a single T cell receptor beta chain. This receptor's antigen is unknown. No qualities accompany the bases; no much larger clone lies one base away. The data belong to a study of OX40 agonist ivuxolimab in advanced cancers. General notes on the study: Ivuxolimab, which targeted the costimulatory receptor OX40 (CD134), was an agonistic, fully human IgG2 monoclonal antibody. Among the 50 to 55 dose-escalation patients, some 19 had hepatocellular carcinoma, roughly 15 melanoma, 9 renal cell carcinoma and 9 head and neck cancer. In the dose-escalation cohort, 70% to 85% of patients were male, and the mean age was 60 years with a range of roughly 20 to 80. The monotherapy dose-escalation portion (N ≈ 55 patients) of the phase I ivuxolimab trial is reported in the paper. Intravenous ivuxolimab was administered to patients every 2 weeks at six dose levels: 0.01, 0.1, 0.3, 1.5, 3 and 10 mg/kg. Three dose-escalation patients achieved partial responses, one with hepatocellular carcinoma and two with cutaneous melanoma. Peripheral TCRbeta sequencing aimed to test whether ivuxolimab altered TCR sequence diversity and caused clonal T-cell expansion. Prior anti-PD-1, anti-PD-L1 or anti-CTLA-4 therapy was permitted, and checkpoint inhibitors had been received by more than 35% of dose-escalation patients. Overall study results and their limits: Which antigens the clonally expanded peripheral T cells were specific for was not determined. On average, CD8+ T cells showed more expanded clones than CD4+ T cells after ivuxolimab. Partial responders in the 0.1-3.0 mg/kg groups had among the lowest normalized peripheral clonal expansion, especially among CD8+ T cells. Clonal expansion of both CD4+ and CD8+ blood T cells was observed from baseline to week 6 at doses 0.1 to 3.0 mg/kg. Low levels of normalized T-cell clonal expansion were also seen in some patients who did not respond.

For sequencing of the TCRbeta CDR3 region, genomic DNA was extracted from the sorted cells. The immunoSEQ Assay was used to sequence the TCRbeta CDR3 regions. The table comes from immuneACCESS by way of TCRdb, which keeps in-frame sequences with V and J called. Part of the clones is missing from these tables; in studies checked, under half for an unresolved V gene and the rest for unknown reasons. The sample table contains tens of thousands of clones; only one count was recorded for 81% of them. The ten largest clones take up 5% of the sample. V drops 3 bases and J drops 1 base, leaving 9 bases in between. Reading from cysteine to phenylalanine, the CDR3 counts 14 amino acids. CDR3 DNA only is kept here, 42 bases in frame from base 1. CDR1 and CDR2, looked up from the germline V gene (reference sequence), are MNHEY and SMNVEV. Patients with a history of autoimmune disease or receiving systemic immunosuppression were excluded from the trial. Peripheral blood for TCR sequencing was collected from all dose cohorts at baseline, on cycle 4 day 1, and on cycle 7 day 1. The samples were drawn from a first-in-human, open-label, multicenter phase I dose-escalation trial of ivuxolimab. Adults with locally advanced or metastatic melanoma, renal cell, hepatocellular, or head and neck squamous cell carcinoma were enrolled in the trial. Before TCR sequencing, CD4+ T cells and CD8+ T cells from peripheral blood were sorted into separate populations.

Sequenced material: CD4+ or CD8+ T cells sorted from blood, taken in a trial of the OX40 agonist ivuxolimab. Recombination joined TRBV27 with TRBJ1-1, and TRBD1 may be the D gene, going by 6 matching bases. This clonotype originated in an adult with an advanced solid tumor such as melanoma, head and neck, liver or kidney cancer. The bases read TGTGCCAGCAGTTTCGAGGGGGGGAACACTGAAGCTTTCTTT. This translates into CASSFEGGNTEAFF.